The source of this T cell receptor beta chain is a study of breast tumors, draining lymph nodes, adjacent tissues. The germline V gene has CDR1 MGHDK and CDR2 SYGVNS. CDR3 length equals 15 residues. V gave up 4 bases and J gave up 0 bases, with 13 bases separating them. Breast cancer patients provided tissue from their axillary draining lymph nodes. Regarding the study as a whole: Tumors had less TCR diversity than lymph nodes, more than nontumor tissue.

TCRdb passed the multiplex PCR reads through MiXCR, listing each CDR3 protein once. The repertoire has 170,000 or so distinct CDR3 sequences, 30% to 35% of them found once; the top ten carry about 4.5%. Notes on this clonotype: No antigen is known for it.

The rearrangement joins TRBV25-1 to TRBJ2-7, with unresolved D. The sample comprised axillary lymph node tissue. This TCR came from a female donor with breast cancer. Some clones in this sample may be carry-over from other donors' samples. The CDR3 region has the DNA TGTGCCAGCAGTGCCCCCACGGGTTACTCCTACGAGCAGTACTTC. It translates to CASSAPTGYSYEQYF.